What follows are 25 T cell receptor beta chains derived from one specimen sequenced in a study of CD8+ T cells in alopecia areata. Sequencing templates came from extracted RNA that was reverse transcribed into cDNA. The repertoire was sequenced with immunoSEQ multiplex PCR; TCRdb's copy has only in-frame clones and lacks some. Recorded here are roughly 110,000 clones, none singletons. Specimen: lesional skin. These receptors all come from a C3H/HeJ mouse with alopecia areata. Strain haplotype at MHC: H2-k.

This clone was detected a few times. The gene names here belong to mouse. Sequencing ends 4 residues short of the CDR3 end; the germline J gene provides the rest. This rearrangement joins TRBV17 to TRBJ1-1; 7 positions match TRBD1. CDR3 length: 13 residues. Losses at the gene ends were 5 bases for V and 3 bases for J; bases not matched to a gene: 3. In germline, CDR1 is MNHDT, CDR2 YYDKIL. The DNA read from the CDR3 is TGTGCTAGCAGTCCGGGACAGCACACA. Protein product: CASSPGQHT. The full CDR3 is CASSPGQHTEVFF.

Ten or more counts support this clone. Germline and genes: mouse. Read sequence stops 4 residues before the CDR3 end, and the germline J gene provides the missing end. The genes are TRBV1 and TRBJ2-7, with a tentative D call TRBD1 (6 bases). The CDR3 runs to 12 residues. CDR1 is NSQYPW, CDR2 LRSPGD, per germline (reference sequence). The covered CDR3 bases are TGCACCTCCGGGACAAAAAATTAT. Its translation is CTSGTKNY. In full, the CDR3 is CTSGTKNYEQYF.

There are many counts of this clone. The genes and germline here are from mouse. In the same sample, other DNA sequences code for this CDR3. The CDR3 DNA, read in part, is TGTGCCAGCAGTGATCCGGGACAAAAACAAGAC. It specifies CASSDPGQKQD. In full, the CDR3 is CASSDPGQKQDTQYF. The gene calls are TRBV13-3 and TRBJ2-5; tentative D call: TRBD1 (6 bases). The sequenced fragment ends 4 residues before the CDR3 boundary, so the rest is inferred from the germline J gene. This CDR3 has 15 residues. Trimming removed 1 base from V and 3 bases from J, with 12 bases in between. Germline V lookup: CDR1 NNHDY, CDR2 SYVADS. The variable domain in full, with the rest retrieved from reference TRBV13-3 and TRBJ2-5, is EAAVTQSPRSKVAVTGGKVTLSCHQTNNHDYMYWYRQDTGHGLRLIHYSYVADSTEKGDIPDGYKASRPSQENFSLILELASLSQTAVYFCASSDPGQKQDTQYFGPGTRLLVL.

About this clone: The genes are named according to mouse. This chain's CDR3 is CASSDASGRGYEQYF. CDR3 bases read: TGTGCCAGCAGTGATGCATCGGGCAGGGGTTAT. This chain joins TRBV13-3 and TRBJ2-7, with D possibly being TRBD1 (6 bases). The read terminates 4 residues before the CDR3 end, so the remaining end is supplied by the germline J gene. The germline gives CDR1 NNHDY, CDR2 SYVADS. CDR3 length: 15 amino acids.

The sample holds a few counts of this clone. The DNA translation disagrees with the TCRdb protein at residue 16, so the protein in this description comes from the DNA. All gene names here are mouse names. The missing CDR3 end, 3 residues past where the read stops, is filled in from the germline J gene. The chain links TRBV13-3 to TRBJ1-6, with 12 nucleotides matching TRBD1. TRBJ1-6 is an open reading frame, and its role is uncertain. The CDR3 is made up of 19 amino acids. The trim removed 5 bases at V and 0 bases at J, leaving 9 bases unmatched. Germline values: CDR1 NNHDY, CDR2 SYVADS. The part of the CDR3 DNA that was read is TGTGCCAGCAGCAAGTCCCGGGACAGGGGGCCTTCCTATAATTCGCCC. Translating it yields CASSKSRDRGPSYNSP. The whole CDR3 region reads CASSKSRDRGPSYNSPLYF.

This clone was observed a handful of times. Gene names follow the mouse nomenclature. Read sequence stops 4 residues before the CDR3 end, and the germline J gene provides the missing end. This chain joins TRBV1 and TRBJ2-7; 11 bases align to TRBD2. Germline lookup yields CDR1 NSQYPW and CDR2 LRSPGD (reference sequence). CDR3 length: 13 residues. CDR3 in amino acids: CTCSDWGGDEQYF. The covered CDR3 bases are TGCACCTGCAGTGACTGGGGGGGCGAT. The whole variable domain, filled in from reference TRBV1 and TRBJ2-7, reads VTLLEQNPRWRLVPRGQAVNLRCILKNSQYPWMSWYQQDLQKQLQWLFTLRSPGDKEVKSLPGADYLATRVTDTELRLQVANMSQGRTLYCTCSDWGGDEQYFGPGTRLTVL.

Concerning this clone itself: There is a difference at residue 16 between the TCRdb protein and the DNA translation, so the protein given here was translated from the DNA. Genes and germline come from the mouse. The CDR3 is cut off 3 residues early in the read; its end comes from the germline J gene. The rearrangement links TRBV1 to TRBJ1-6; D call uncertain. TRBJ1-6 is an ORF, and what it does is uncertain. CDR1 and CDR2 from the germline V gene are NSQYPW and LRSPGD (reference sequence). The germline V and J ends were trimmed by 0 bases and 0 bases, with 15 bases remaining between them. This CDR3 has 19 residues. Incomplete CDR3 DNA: TGCACCTGCAGTGCAGATCAAGCCATACAAAATTCCTATAATTCGCCC. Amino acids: CTCSADQAIQNSYNSP. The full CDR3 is CTCSADQAIQNSYNSPLYF.

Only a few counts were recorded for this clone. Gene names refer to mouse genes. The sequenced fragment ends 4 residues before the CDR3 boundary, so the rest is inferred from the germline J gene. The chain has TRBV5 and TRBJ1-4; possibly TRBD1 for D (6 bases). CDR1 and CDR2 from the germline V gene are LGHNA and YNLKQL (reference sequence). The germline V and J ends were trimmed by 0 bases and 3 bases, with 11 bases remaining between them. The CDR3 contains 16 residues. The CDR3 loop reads CASSQDTDSPNERLFF. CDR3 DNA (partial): TGTGCCAGCAGCCAAGATACGGACAGCCCCAACGAA.

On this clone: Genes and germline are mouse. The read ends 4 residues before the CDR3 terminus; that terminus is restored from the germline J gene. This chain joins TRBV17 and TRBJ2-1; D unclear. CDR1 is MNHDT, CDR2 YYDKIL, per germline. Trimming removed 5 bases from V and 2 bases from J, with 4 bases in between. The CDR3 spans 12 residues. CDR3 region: CASSVDYAEQFF. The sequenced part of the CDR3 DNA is TGTGCTAGCAGTGTTGACTATGCT.

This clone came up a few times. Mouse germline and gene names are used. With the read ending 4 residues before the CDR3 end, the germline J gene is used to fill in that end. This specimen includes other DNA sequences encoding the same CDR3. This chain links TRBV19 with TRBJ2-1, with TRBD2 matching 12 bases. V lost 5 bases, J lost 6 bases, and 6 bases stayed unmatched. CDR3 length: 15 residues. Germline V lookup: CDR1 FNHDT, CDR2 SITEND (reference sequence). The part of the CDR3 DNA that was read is TGTGCCAGCAGAGACTGGGGGGGCGCGGGTGCT. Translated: CASRDWGGAGA. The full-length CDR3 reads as CASRDWGGAGAEQFF.

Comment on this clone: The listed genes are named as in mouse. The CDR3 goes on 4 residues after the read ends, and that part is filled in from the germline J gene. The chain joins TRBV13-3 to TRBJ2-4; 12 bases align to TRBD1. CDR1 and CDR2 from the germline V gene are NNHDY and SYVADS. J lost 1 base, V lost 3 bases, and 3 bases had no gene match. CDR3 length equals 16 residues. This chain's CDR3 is CASSAGTGGGQNTLYF. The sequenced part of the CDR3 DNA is TGTGCCAGCAGTGCCGGGACAGGGGGCGGTCAAAAC.

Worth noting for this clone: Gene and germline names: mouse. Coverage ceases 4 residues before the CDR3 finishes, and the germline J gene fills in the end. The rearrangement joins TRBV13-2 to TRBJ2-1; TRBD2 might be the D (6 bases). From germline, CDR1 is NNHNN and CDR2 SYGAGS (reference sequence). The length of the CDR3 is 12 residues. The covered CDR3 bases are TGTGCCAGCGGTCTGGGGTGGGCT. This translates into CASGLGWA. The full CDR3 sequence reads CASGLGWAEQFF.

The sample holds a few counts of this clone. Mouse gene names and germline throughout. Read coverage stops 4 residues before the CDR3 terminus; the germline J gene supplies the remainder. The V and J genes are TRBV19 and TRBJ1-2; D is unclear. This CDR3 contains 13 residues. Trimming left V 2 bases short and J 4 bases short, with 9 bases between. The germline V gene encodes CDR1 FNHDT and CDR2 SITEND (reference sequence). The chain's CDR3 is CASSIGVGSDYTF. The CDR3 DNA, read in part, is TGTGCCAGCAGTATTGGGGTTGGCTCC.

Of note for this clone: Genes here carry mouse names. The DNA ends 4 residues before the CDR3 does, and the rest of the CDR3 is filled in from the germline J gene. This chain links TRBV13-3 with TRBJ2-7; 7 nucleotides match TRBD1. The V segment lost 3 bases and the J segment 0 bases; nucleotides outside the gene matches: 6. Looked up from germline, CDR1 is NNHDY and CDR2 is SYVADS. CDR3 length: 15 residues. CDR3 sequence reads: CASSVTGASSYEQYF. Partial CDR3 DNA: TGTGCCAGCAGTGTCACAGGGGCCAGCTCCTAT.

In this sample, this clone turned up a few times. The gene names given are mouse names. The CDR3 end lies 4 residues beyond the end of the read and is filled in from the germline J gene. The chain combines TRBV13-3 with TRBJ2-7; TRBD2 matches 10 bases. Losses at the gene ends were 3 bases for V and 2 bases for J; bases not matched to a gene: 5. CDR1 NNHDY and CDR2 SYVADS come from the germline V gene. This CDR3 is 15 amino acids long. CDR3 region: CASSGPGTGAYEQYF. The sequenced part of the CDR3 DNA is TGTGCCAGCAGTGGTCCCGGGACTGGGGCCTAT.

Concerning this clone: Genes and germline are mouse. Partial CDR3 DNA: TGTGCCAGCAGTTCAGCCAGGGAGAGGGGTGCAGAA. Amino acid sequence: CASSSARERGAE. The CDR3 in its entirety is CASSSARERGAETLYF. The chain has TRBV14 and TRBJ2-3, with D possibly matching TRBD1 (5 bases). The CDR3 end lies 4 residues beyond the end of the read and is filled in from the germline J gene. CDR1 and CDR2 from the germline V gene are SGHDT and FRDEAV. There are 16 residues in the CDR3. V was clipped by 3 bases and J by 1 base, with 15 bases between them.

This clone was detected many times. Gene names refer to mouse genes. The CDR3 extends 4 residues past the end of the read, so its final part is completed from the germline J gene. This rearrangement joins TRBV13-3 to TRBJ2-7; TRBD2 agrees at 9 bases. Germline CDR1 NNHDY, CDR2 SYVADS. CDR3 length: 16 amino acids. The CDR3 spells CASSDVTGGLPDEQYF. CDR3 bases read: TGTGCCAGCAGTGATGTTACTGGGGGGCTCCCGGAT.

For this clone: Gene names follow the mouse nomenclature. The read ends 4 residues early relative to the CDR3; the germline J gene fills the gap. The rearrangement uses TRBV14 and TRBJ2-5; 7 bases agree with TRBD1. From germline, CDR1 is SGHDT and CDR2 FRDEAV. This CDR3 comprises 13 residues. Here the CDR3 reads CASSFGTEDTQYF. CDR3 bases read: TGTGCCAGCAGTTTTGGGACAGAAGAC. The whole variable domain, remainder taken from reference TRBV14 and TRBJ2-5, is EAGVTQSPRYAVLQEGQAVSFWCDPISGHDTLYWYQQPRDQGPQLLVYFRDEAVIDNSQLPSDRFSAVRPKGTNSTLKIQSAKQGDTATYLCASSFGTEDTQYFGPGTRLLVL.

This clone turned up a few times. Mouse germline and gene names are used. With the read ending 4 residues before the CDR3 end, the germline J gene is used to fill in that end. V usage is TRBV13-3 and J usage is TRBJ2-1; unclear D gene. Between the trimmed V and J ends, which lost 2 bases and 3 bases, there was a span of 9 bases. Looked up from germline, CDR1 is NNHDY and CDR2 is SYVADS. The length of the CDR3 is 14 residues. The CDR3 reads CASSDPTIYAEQFF. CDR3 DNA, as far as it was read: TGTGCCAGCAGTGACCCGACAATCTATGCT.

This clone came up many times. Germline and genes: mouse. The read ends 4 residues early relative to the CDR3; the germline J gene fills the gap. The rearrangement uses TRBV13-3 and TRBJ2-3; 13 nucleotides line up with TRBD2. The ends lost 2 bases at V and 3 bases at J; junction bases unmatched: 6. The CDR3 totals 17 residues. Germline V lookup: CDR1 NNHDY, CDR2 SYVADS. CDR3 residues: CASSDGLGGRKAETLYF. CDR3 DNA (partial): TGTGCCAGCAGTGACGGACTGGGGGGGCGCAAGGCAGAA.

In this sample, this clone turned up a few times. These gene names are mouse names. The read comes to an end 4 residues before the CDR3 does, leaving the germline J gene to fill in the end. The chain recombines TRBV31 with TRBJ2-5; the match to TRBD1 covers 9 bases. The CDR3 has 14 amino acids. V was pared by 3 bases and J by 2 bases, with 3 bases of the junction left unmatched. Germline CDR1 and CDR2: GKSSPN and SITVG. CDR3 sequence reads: CAWRTGGTQDTQYF. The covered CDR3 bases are TGTGCCTGGAGGACAGGGGGTACCCAAGAC.

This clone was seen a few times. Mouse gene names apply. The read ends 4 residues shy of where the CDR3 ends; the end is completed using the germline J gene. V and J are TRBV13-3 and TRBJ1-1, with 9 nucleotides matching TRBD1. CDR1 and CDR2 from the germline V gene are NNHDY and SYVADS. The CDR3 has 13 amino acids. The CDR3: CASTSRDREEVFF. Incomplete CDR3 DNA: TGTGCCAGCACGAGCCGGGACAGGGAA.

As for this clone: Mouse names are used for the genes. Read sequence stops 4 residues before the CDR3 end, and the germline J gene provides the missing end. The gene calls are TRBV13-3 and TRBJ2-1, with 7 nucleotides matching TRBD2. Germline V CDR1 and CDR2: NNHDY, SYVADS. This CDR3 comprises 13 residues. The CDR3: CASSLGVLAEQFF. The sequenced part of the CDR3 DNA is TGTGCCAGCAGTCTGGGGGTTCTCGCT.

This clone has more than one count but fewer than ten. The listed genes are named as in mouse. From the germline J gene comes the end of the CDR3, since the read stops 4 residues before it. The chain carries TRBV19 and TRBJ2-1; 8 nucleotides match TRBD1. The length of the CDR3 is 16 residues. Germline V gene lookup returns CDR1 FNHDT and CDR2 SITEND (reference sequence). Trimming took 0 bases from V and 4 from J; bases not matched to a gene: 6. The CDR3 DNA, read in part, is TGTGCCAGCAGTATAGCTCCCCAGGGGGCATATGCT. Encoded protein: CASSIAPQGAYA. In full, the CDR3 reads CASSIAPQGAYAEQFF. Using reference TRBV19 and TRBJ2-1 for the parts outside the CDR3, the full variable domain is GGIITQTPKFLIGQEGQKLTLKCQQNFNHDTMYWYRQDSGKGLRLIYYSITENDLQKGDLSEGYDASREKKSSFSLTVTSAQKNEMAVFLCASSIAPQGAYAEQFFGPGTRLTVL.

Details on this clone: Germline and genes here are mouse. The CDR3 bases that were read are TGCACCTGCAGTGCAGATCCCCTGGGGGGGCGCTCGGAC. This codes for CTCSADPLGGRSD. The whole CDR3 sequence reads CTCSADPLGGRSDTQYF. J is TRBJ2-5 and V is TRBV1; TRBD2 agrees at 10 bases. The read ends 4 residues shy of where the CDR3 ends; the end is completed using the germline J gene. This CDR3 contains 17 residues. CDR1 and CDR2 (germline): NSQYPW, LRSPGD (reference sequence).